The 21 T cell receptor beta chains presented below share a single source sample, sequenced in a study of OX40 agonist ivuxolimab in advanced cancers. The data were produced by immunoSEQ multiplex PCR, yet TCRdb's version contains in-frame clones alone and is incomplete. The sample includes roughly 93,000 clones, 84% of them seen just once. The sample here was CD4+ or CD8+ T cells sorted from blood, taken in a trial of the OX40 agonist ivuxolimab. Receptors originate from an adult with an advanced solid tumor such as melanoma, head and neck, liver or kidney cancer.

The chain combines TRBV4-3 with TRBJ2-1; D perhaps matches TRBD1 (6 bases). The CDR3 totals 15 residues. The V end lost 3 bases, the J end lost 3 bases, and 12 bases lay between the germline ends. From germline, CDR1 is LGHNA and CDR2 YSLEER. This CDR3 is CASSHGGEIYNEQFF. CDR3 DNA sequence: TGCGCCAGCAGCCATGGGGGCGAAATCTACAATGAGCAGTTCTTC.

J is TRBJ1-2 and V is TRBV12-5; a possible D gene is TRBD1 (5 bases). Trimming shortened V by 1 base and J by 8 bases, and 11 bases separated the two germline ends. Per germline, CDR1 LGHNT and CDR2 FRNRAP. This CDR3 comprises 13 residues. CDR3 in amino acids: CASGLAWDGGYTF. CDR3 nucleotide sequence: TGTGCTAGTGGTTTGGCATGGGACGGAGGCTACACCTTC.

The rearrangement uses TRBV7-6 and TRBJ2-1; D not resolved. Trimming left V 1 base short and J 7 bases short, with 5 bases between. This CDR3 comprises 12 residues. CDR1 is SGHVS and CDR2 is FNYEAQ in the germline V gene. CDR3 sequence reads: CASSLVVNEQFF. The CDR3 DNA reads TGTGCCAGCAGCTTAGTGGTAAATGAGCAGTTCTTC.

This clone appeared a single time. The rearrangement uses TRBV10-2 and TRBJ2-1, with D tentatively TRBD1 (5 bases). Germline values: CDR1 WSHSY, CDR2 SAAADI. The CDR3 runs to 14 residues. The V and J ends lost 3 bases and 3 bases respectively, with 9 bases between them. The CDR3 region has the DNA TGCGCCAGCAGTGACAGGGTCTTCTACAATGAGCAGTTCTTC. It yields the protein CASSDRVFYNEQFF.

J is TRBJ2-7 and V is TRBV7-9; D not certain. CDR1 and CDR2 from the germline V gene are SEHNR and FQNEAQ (reference sequence). The CDR3 length is 11 residues. V lost 3 bases to trimming and J lost 3 bases, with 3 bases between them. CDR3 DNA: TGTGCCAGCAGCTTTAGCTACGAGCAGTACTTC. Its protein product is CASSFSYEQYF.

This clone appeared once. The chain carries TRBV10-3 and TRBJ1-1, with a tentative D call TRBD1 (6 bases). Looked up from germline, CDR1 is ENHRY and CDR2 is SYGVKD. Trimming took 2 bases from V and 10 from J, leaving 8 bases between them. The CDR3 is 11 residues long. CDR3 sequence (DNA): TGTGCCATCAGTGAGGGACAGCGAGCTTTCTTT. This codes for CAISEGQRAFF.

The rearrangement links TRBV12-2 to TRBJ2-3; TRBD2 was called by the table and not checked on the DNA. TRBV12-2 is given as a pseudogene. This CDR3 comprises 16 residues. This CDR3 is CASRSRARPGIDTQYF. Here the CDR3 DNA reads TGTGCAAGTCGCTCCCGAGCTAGACCCGGAATAGATACGCAGTATTTT.

The chain employs TRBV5-8 and TRBJ1-1; TRBD1 is a possible D gene (6 bases). Germline CDR1 is SGHTS and CDR2 is YDEGEE. Trimming shortened V by 0 bases and J by 0 bases, and 15 bases separated the two germline ends. The CDR3 consists of 17 residues. CDR3 nucleotide sequence: TGTGCCAGCAGCTTGGTACCGGCAGGGGATCTGAACACTGAAGCTTTCTTT. This gives the protein CASSLVPAGDLNTEAFF.

Concerning this clone itself: The junction departs from the called germline gene at one end, perhaps through a read error. This chain uses TRBV5-4 with TRBJ2-7; D may be TRBD1 (6 bases). Per the germline V gene, CDR1 is SGHNT and CDR2 is YYREEE (reference sequence). The CDR3 loop spans 16 amino acids. CDR3 in DNA: TGCGCCAGCAGCCAAGATTGGGGGCCCTCTGGGTACGAGCAGTACTTC. Its protein product is CASSQDWGPSGYEQYF.

On this clone: Other nucleotide sequences in the sample specify the same CDR3. V usage is TRBV7-2 and J usage is TRBJ1-6; 8 positions match TRBD1. The CDR3 sequence is 14 residues long. V was pared by 4 bases and J by 6 bases, with 2 bases of the junction left unmatched. The germline gives CDR1 SGHTA, CDR2 FQGNSA. This CDR3 reads CASSSTGGNSPLHF. As DNA, the CDR3 is TGTGCCAGCAGCTCCACAGGGGGTAATTCACCCCTCCACTTT.

The chain has TRBV9 and TRBJ2-7; D gene ambiguous. The V gene's germline CDR1 is SGDLS and CDR2 YYNGEE. CDR3 length: 14 residues. V lost 3 bases and J 0 bases, leaving 10 bases between the germline ends. This CDR3 is CASSARGSSYEQYF. Written as DNA, the CDR3 is TGTGCCAGCAGCGCACGCGGCTCCTCCTACGAGCAGTACTTC.

The rearrangement links TRBV4-2 to TRBJ2-5; 12 nucleotides match TRBD2. In germline, CDR1 is LGHNA, CDR2 YNFKEQ. After removal of 5 bases from V and 4 bases from J, the junction contained 8 bases not matched to a gene. CDR3 length equals 16 residues. CDR3 sequence: CASSGGETSGRETQYF. The CDR3 nucleotides are TGTGCCAGCAGCGGAGGAGAGACTAGCGGGAGAGAGACCCAGTACTTC.

This clone was seen more than once but under ten times. The V call is TRBV7-2, the J call TRBJ1-2; D is uncertain. The CDR3 contains 11 residues. Trimming removed 4 bases from V and 4 bases from J, with 4 bases in between. The germline V gene encodes CDR1 SGHTA and CDR2 FQGNSA. In nucleotides, the CDR3 is TGTGCCAGCAGCTCCCGCTATGGCTACACCTTC. Protein product: CASSSRYGYTF.

This chain joins TRBV30 and TRBJ1-5; 7 bases align to TRBD1. The V gene end was trimmed by 2 bases and the J gene end by 2 bases; junction bases not matched to a gene: 15. From germline, CDR1 is GTSNPN and CDR2 SVGIG (reference sequence). This CDR3 comprises 18 residues. In DNA form, the CDR3 reads TGTGCCTGGAGTCCACGCCTGACAGGGATCGGTGGCAATCAGCCCCAGCATTTT. Translation gives CAWSPRLTGIGGNQPQHF.

V and J are TRBV6-1 and TRBJ2-1; D may be TRBD2 (6 bases). The germline CDR1 and CDR2 sequences are MNHNS and SASEGT. V shed 0 bases and J shed 3 bases, with 12 bases lying between them. The CDR3 spans 16 residues. CDR3 region: CASSEAGGIGYNEQFF. The CDR3 region has the DNA TGTGCCAGCAGTGAAGCGGGGGGAATAGGCTACAATGAGCAGTTCTTC.

The rearrangement joins TRBV7-3 to TRBJ2-7, with D maybe TRBD2 (6 bases). This CDR3 region has 16 residues. Between the trimmed V and J ends, which lost 2 bases and 3 bases, there was a span of 17 bases. CDR1 SGHTA and CDR2 FQGTGA come from the germline V gene. CDR3 loop: CASSLVSGTGGYEQYF. For the CDR3, the DNA is TGTGCCAGCAGCTTAGTTAGCGGAACCGGGGGCTACGAGCAGTACTTC. Based on the CDR3 plus reference TRBV7-3 and TRBJ2-7, the full variable domain is GAGVSQTPSNKVTEKGKYVELRCDPISGHTALYWYRQSLGQGPEFLIYFQGTGAADDSGLPNDRFFAVRPEGSVSTLKIQRTERGDSAVYLCASSLVSGTGGYEQYFGPGTRLTVT.

The rearrangement links TRBV2 to TRBJ1-5, with no clear D. The CDR3 consists of 14 residues. V lost 3 bases and J 7 bases, leaving 13 bases between the germline ends. Germline-derived CDR1 and CDR2 are SNHLY and FYNNEI. The CDR3 nucleotides are TGTGCCAGCAGTGATCGGGTCGGAGGGCAGCCCCAGCATTTT. It translates to CASSDRVGGQPQHF.

The chain employs TRBV29-1 and TRBJ1-2; maybe TRBD1 (5 bases). Deletions cut 5 bases from V and 4 bases from J, with 8 bases between. The germline V gene encodes CDR1 SQVTM and CDR2 ANQGSEA. This CDR3 is built from 11 residues. CDR3 loop: CSVTGGYGYTF. CDR3 in DNA: TGCAGCGTTACCGGGGGCTATGGCTACACCTTC.

The rearrangement links TRBV18 to TRBJ1-5; D is undetermined. V was pared by 5 bases and J by 2 bases, with 16 bases between. CDR1 KGHSH and CDR2 LQKENI come from the germline V gene. The length of the CDR3 is 16 residues. The CDR3 bases are TGTGCCAGCTCAGCTGTAGAGGGTGGTGGCAATCAGCCCCAGCATTTT. Translated, it gives CASSAVEGGGNQPQHF.

V gene TRBV7-2 combines with J gene TRBJ1-1; D ambiguous. The CDR3 is made up of 15 amino acids. The germline gives CDR1 SGHTA, CDR2 FQGNSA. The ends were cut back, 0 bases at V and 3 bases at J, with 11 bases in the middle. The CDR3 loop reads CASSLALGRYTEAFF. CDR3 in DNA: TGTGCCAGCAGCTTAGCCTTGGGTAGGTACACTGAAGCTTTCTTT.

J is TRBJ1-3 and V is TRBV5-6; 9 bases map to TRBD1. This CDR3 contains 16 residues. With V trimmed by 4 bases and J by 2 bases, 7 bases remained unmatched. Germline V CDR1 and CDR2: SGHDT, YYEEEE. The CDR3 here is CASSRRQGVTGNTIYF. CDR3 coding DNA: TGTGCCAGCAGCAGAAGACAGGGGGTAACTGGAAACACCATATATTTT.